Following are 10 T cell receptor beta chains from one sample sequenced in a study of T-cell memory formation after mild COVID-19. TCRdb re-called the 5' RACE reads through MiXCR, storing one row per CDR3 protein. The sample holds around 450,000 distinct CDR3 sequences; approximately 20% are singletons and the top ten take 7.5% to 9.5%. The sample consisted of PBMCs or a T cell subset sorted from them (not recorded which). Source of these receptors: an adult woman who had mild COVID-19 (a few samples of this study predate the infection). Cell type and time point are not known.

This chain links TRBV18 with TRBJ1-4, with 9 bases aligning to TRBD1. Trimming at V came to 4 bases and at J to 8 bases, leaving 2 bases not matched to a gene. The CDR3 is 13 residues long. Germline loops: CDR1 KGHSH, CDR2 LQKENI. As DNA, the CDR3 is TGTGCCAGCTCACTACAGGGGGCGGAAAAACTGTTTTTT. This encodes CASSLQGAEKLFF.

The rearrangement joins TRBV30 to TRBJ2-7; a possible D gene is TRBD1 (6 bases). Germline CDR1 GTSNPN, CDR2 SVGIG (reference sequence). V lost 0 bases, J lost 2 bases, and 8 bases lay in between. The CDR3 extends over 13 amino acids. The CDR3 DNA reads TGTGCCTGGAGTGTAGGGGGAGCCTACGAGCAGTACTTC. It translates to CAWSVGGAYEQYF.

A few counts support this clonotype. The V and J genes are TRBV20-1 and TRBJ1-1; D may be TRBD1 (6 bases). Germline V gene data show CDR1 as DFQATT and CDR2 as SNEGSKA (reference sequence). V lost 0 bases and J lost 7, with 9 bases in between. This CDR3 comprises 12 residues. CDR3 bases: TGCAGTGCTAGAGAGGGAGGGGGTGAAGCTTTCTTT. Amino acid sequence: CSAREGGGEAFF.

This clonotype appeared a few times. This sequence joins TRBV5-1 and TRBJ2-3, with D perhaps assigned TRBD1 or TRBD2 (5 bases each). From germline, CDR1 is SGHRS and CDR2 YFSETQ. This CDR3 comprises 15 residues. V was shortened by 0 bases and J by 5 bases, with 13 bases between the two germline ends. CDR3 sequence reads: CASSLDPGRQDTQYF. In DNA form, the CDR3 reads TGCGCCAGCAGCTTGGACCCGGGACGGCAAGATACGCAGTATTTT.

This chain connects TRBV29-1 to TRBJ1-3; D is unclear. The germline CDR1 and CDR2 sequences are SQVTM and ANQGSEA. This CDR3 is 15 amino acids long. The V and J ends lost 3 bases and 2 bases respectively, with 14 bases between them. CDR3 protein: CSVEWAGGTGNTIYF. The CDR3 region has the DNA TGCAGCGTTGAGTGGGCTGGTGGAACTGGAAACACCATATATTTT.

The sample holds a few counts of this clonotype. The chain recombines TRBV2 with TRBJ2-7; 10 bases are a match to TRBD1. Germline trimming cut 5 bases from V and 4 bases from J; bases unmatched to any gene: 8. The CDR3 loop spans 15 amino acids. Germline assignment: CDR1 SNHLY and CDR2 FYNNEI. CDR3 in DNA: TGTGCCAGCAGTACGCTAGGGACAGGGGAATACGAGCAGTACTTC. Its protein product is CASSTLGTGEYEQYF.

V gene TRBV30 combines with J gene TRBJ1-4; unclear D gene. The CDR3 runs 12 residues. CDR1 and CDR2 (germline): GTSNPN, SVGIG (reference sequence). V lost 2 bases, J lost 7 bases, and 8 bases lay in between. CDR3: CAWSPRLEKLFF. Here the CDR3 DNA reads TGTGCCTGGAGTCCTCGGCTTGAAAAACTGTTTTTT.

The rearrangement links TRBV5-1 to TRBJ2-1; 8 bases line up with TRBD2. This CDR3 has 14 amino acids. The trim removed 5 bases at V and 6 bases at J, leaving 7 bases unmatched. Germline V gives CDR1 SGHRS, CDR2 YFSETQ. Here the CDR3 reads CASSKQTSANEQFF. The DNA of the CDR3 is TGCGCCAGCAGTAAACAGACTAGCGCCAATGAGCAGTTCTTC.

The CDR3 DNA is TGCGCCAGCAGCTTGGTGCCGGGTAGTAACACTGAAGCTTTCTTT. It codes for CASSLVPGSNTEAFF. J is TRBJ1-1 and V is TRBV5-1; D uncertain. The V end was cut by 0 bases, the J end by 2 bases, with 11 bases between. This CDR3 is built from 15 residues. From germline, CDR1 is SGHRS and CDR2 YFSETQ. Looking up the rest from reference TRBV5-1 and TRBJ1-1 gives the full variable domain: KAGVTQTPRYLIKTRGQQVTLSCSPISGHRSVSWYQQTPGQGLQFLFEYFSETQRNKGNFPGRFSGRQFSNSRSEMNVSTLELGDSALYLCASSLVPGSNTEAFFGQGTRLTVV.

This clonotype appeared a few times. This sequence joins TRBV7-6 and TRBJ2-1, with 9 bases lining up with TRBD2. CDR3 length: 16 amino acids. Germline V CDR1 and CDR2: SGHVS, FNYEAQ. V gave up 5 bases and J gave up 9 bases; unmatched junction bases: 14. The CDR3 nucleotides are TGTGCCAGCAGCCCCTTAGGAAGCGGGGGGCCGGTTGAGCAGTTCTTC. It codes for CASSPLGSGGPVEQFF.